The clone carrying this T cell receptor beta chain has just one count. The CDR3 consists of 17 residues. With 4 bases clipped from V and 5 bases from J, the junction kept 13 bases outside the gene matches. Germline V CDR1 and CDR2: MDHEN, SYDVKM. These data come from a study of control samples from healthy donors and cancer patients. This table comes from immunoSEQ multiplex PCR, and its TCRdb copy is limited to in-frame clones, with some not included. The sample yields more than 140,000 clones, 75% to 95% seen once. The V call is TRBV28, the J call TRBJ2-3, with 9 bases identical to TRBD2. The source is a man between 18 and 35 years old in good health. Sequencing was carried out using blood. The CDR3 protein is CASSYSQGRGGQDTQYF. CDR3 DNA: TGTGCCAGCAGTTACTCACAAGGGCGGGGGGGCCAAGATACGCAGTATTTT.